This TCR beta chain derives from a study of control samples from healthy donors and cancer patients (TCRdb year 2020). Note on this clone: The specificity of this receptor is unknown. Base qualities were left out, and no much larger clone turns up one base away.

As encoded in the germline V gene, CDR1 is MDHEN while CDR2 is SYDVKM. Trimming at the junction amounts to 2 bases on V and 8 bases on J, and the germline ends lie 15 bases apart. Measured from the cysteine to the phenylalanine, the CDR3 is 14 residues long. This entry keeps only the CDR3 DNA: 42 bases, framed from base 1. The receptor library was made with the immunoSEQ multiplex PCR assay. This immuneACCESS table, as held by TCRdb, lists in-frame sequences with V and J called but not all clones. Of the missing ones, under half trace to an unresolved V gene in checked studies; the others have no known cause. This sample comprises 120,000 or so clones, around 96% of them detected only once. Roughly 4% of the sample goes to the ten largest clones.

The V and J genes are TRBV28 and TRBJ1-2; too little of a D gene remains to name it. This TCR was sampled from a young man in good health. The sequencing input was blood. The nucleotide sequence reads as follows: TGTGCCAGCAGTTTAAGTGCGGGGTTGGGCGGCTACACCTTC. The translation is CASSLSAGLGGYTF.